This T cell receptor (beta chain) derives from a study of blood T cell repertoires in COVID-19. Overall study context: T cells, B-cell-depleted T cells, or PBMCs provided the cDNA or gDNA that served as material.

Original processing methods: Amplification with reference gene primers provided the estimates of nucleated cell counts. Assay used: immunoSEQ multiplex PCR; TCRdb lists only in-frame clones, some missing. V, J and clone size derive from that table, while D and trimming were established from the DNA sequence. This table holds under 150,000 clones, around 89% found once. Sample: peripheral blood. The clonotype was recovered from a middle-aged man with active or convalescent COVID-19.

The CDR3 loop is CASSLVDRDANEQFF. CDR3 DNA: TGCGCCAGCAGCTTGGTAGACAGGGACGCAAATGAGCAGTTCTTC. This sequence joins TRBV5-1 and TRBJ2-1, with 7 nucleotides matching TRBD1. CDR1 is SGHRS and CDR2 is YFSETQ in the germline V gene. The junction had 7 bases not matched to a gene; V was cut back by 0 bases and J by 7 bases. The CDR3 runs to 15 residues.